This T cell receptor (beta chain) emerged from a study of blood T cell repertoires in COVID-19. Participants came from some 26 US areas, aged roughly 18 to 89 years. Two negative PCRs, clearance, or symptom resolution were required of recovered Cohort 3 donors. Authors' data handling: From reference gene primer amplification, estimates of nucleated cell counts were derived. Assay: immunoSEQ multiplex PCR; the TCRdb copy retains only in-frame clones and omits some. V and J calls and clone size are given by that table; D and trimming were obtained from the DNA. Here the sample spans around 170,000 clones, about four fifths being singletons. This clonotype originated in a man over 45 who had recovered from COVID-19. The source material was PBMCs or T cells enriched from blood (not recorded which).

CDR3 bases: TGTGCCATCCGAGGGGACAAGTACAATGAGCAGTTCTTC. It encodes CAIRGDKYNEQFF. The J gene is TRBJ2-1, the V gene TRBV10-3, with D tentatively TRBD1 (6 bases). Germline CDR1 reads ENHRY; CDR2 reads SYGVKD. The germline V and J ends were trimmed by 8 bases and 4 bases, with 12 bases remaining between them. The CDR3 has 13 residues.